One sample yielded the 18 T cell receptor beta chains listed below, sequenced in a study of T cell responses to AZD1222 COVID-19 vaccine. Data came from immunoSEQ multiplex PCR; TCRdb stores just in-frame clones and leaves some out. Of around 200,000 clones in the sample, approximately 86% are singletons; the top ten hold approximately 8%. This specimen consisted of peripheral blood, obtained on day 0 of AZD1222 vaccination. The origin of the receptors is an adult in good health.

The chain has TRBV5-1 and TRBJ2-7; 8 bases are a match to TRBD2. Germline V gene sequence: CDR1 SGHRS, CDR2 YFSETQ. J was trimmed by 3 bases and V by 2 bases; bases with no gene match: 4. CDR3 length: 14 amino acids. In DNA, the CDR3 is TGCGCCAGCAGCTTAAATAGCGGGGTCTACGAGCAGTACTTC. It is translated as CASSLNSGVYEQYF.

V usage is TRBV14 and J usage is TRBJ2-7, with D perhaps matching TRBD2 (7 bases). Trimming removed 0 bases at V and 3 bases at J, with 15 bases between. The germline V gene has CDR1 SGHDN and CDR2 FVKESK. This CDR3 region has 16 residues. The chain's CDR3 is CASSQDRGGRLYEQYF. In DNA form, the CDR3 reads TGTGCCAGCAGCCAAGATAGGGGGGGACGCCTCTACGAGCAGTACTTC.

This clone was detected once. The chain combines TRBV6-5 with TRBJ1-1; the match to TRBD1 covers 8 bases. The CDR3 is 13 residues long. The germline gives CDR1 MNHEY, CDR2 SVGAGI. V shed 6 bases, J shed 4 bases, and the junction held 4 bases outside the gene matches. The CDR3 region is CASRNTGGTEAFF. The CDR3 DNA sequence: TGTGCCAGCAGAAACACAGGGGGCACTGAAGCTTTCTTT.

In its sample, this clone was seen once. The gene calls are TRBV7-9 and TRBJ1-2, with D maybe TRBD1 (5 bases). V was cut by 0 bases and J by 3 bases, with 11 bases left in between. The V gene's germline CDR1 is SEHNR and CDR2 FQNEAQ (reference sequence). This CDR3 contains 15 residues. CDR3 nucleotides: TGTGCCAGCAGCTTAGCCGCAGGGAGTCACTATGGCTACACCTTC. Its translation is CASSLAAGSHYGYTF.

The V and J genes are TRBV7-9 and TRBJ1-2, with D unclear. This CDR3 contains 16 residues. CDR1 SEHNR and CDR2 FQNEAQ come from the germline V gene (reference sequence). Trimming pared 0 bases from V and 1 base from J, leaving 12 bases between. The CDR3 DNA follows: TGTGCCAGCAGCTTAGCGGGTGTCAGTCATAACTATGGCTACACCTTC. Its translation: CASSLAGVSHNYGYTF.

The CDR3, as DNA: TGTGCCAGCAGCTCCGACGTTCGGGGGCGGGAGACCCAGTACTTC. This codes for CASSSDVRGRETQYF. The rearrangement uses TRBV5-5 and TRBJ2-5; D possibly uses TRBD1 or TRBD2 (6 bases each). V lost 3 bases to trimming and J lost 5 bases, with 17 bases between them. CDR1 and CDR2 from the germline V gene are SGHKS and YYEKEE (reference sequence). The CDR3 consists of 15 residues.

The V gene is TRBV28, the J gene TRBJ2-7; D is ambiguous. The V end was cut by 2 bases, the J end by 2 bases, with 7 bases between. CDR1 and CDR2 from the germline V gene are MDHEN and SYDVKM. The CDR3 spans 13 residues. Here the CDR3 reads CASSLRVPYEQYF. The CDR3 coding sequence is TGTGCCAGCAGTTTAAGGGTCCCCTACGAGCAGTACTTC.

This chain uses TRBV19 with TRBJ1-1; D is perhaps TRBD1 (6 bases). The CDR3 has 15 residues. In germline, CDR1 is LNHDA, CDR2 SQIVND (reference sequence). The V end was cut by 3 bases, the J end by 1 base, with 12 bases between. CDR3 sequence: CASSIYHRENTEAFF. DNA of the CDR3: TGTGCCAGTAGTATTTACCACAGGGAGAACACTGAAGCTTTCTTT. The variable domain in full, completed from reference TRBV19 and TRBJ1-1, reads DGGITQSPKYLFRKEGQNVTLSCEQNLNHDAMYWYRQDPGQGLRLIYYSQIVNDFQKGDIAEGYSVSREKKESFPLTVTSAQKNPTAFYLCASSIYHRENTEAFFGQGTRLTVV.

The chain links TRBV6-2 or TRBV6-3 to TRBJ2-5; 9 nucleotides match TRBD2. The CDR3 runs to 14 residues. Germline CDR1 reads MNHEY; CDR2 reads SVGEGT. J lost 5 bases, V lost 4 bases, and 5 bases had no gene match. The CDR3 bases are TGTGCCAGCAGTTTCCCTGGACTAGCGGAGACCCAGTACTTC. Protein: CASSFPGLAETQYF.

On this clone: The identical CDR3 is also encoded by other nucleotide sequences in the sample. V and J are TRBV27 and TRBJ2-7; possibly TRBD2 for D (6 bases). The length of the CDR3 is 15 residues. With 2 bases removed from V and 0 bases from J, the gap between germline ends came to 11 bases. Germline-derived CDR1 and CDR2 are MNHEY and SMNVEV (reference sequence). For the CDR3, the DNA is TGTGCCAGCAGTTTACGAGCGGGTGGCTCCTACGAGCAGTACTTC. It is translated as CASSLRAGGSYEQYF.

The table lists this clone with a count of one. This chain joins TRBV29-1 and TRBJ1-2, with a tentative D call TRBD1 (5 bases). The V and J ends lost 6 bases and 8 bases respectively, with 13 bases between them. This CDR3 is built from 11 residues. CDR1 and CDR2 from the germline V gene are SQVTM and ANQGSEA. This chain's CDR3 is CSVAGDGGYTF. CDR3 DNA sequence: TGCAGCGTGGCCGGGGACGGCGGCTACACCTTC.

V and J are TRBV11-1 and TRBJ2-2, with a possible D match to TRBD1 (5 bases). The CDR3 totals 13 residues. The germline gives CDR1 SGHAT, CDR2 FQDESV (reference sequence). The germline V and J ends were trimmed by 5 bases and 7 bases, with 11 bases remaining between them. The CDR3: CASSPGIIGELFF. CDR3 sequence (DNA): TGTGCCAGCAGCCCAGGGATTATCGGGGAGCTGTTTTTT.

The chain combines TRBV7-9 with TRBJ2-6; perhaps TRBD2 as D (6 bases). The germline gives CDR1 SEHNR, CDR2 FQNEAQ (reference sequence). Trimming removed 2 bases at V and 0 bases at J, with 11 bases between. There are 17 residues in the CDR3. The CDR3 loop is CASSLPGTDSGANVLTF. CDR3 in DNA: TGTGCCAGCAGCTTACCCGGGACTGACTCTGGGGCCAACGTCCTGACTTTC.

This clone was seen once. The rearrangement uses TRBV7-7 and TRBJ2-2; 7 bases are a match to TRBD2. CDR3 length: 13 residues. The ends lost 5 bases at V and 5 bases at J; junction bases unmatched: 2. Germline V lookup: CDR1 SSHAT, CDR2 FNYEAQ (reference sequence). The CDR3 protein is CASSTGGTGELFF. CDR3 sequence (DNA): TGTGCCAGCAGCACGGGGGGAACCGGGGAGCTGTTTTTT.

The chain carries TRBV5-5 and TRBJ2-7; TRBD1 or TRBD2 may be the D gene (5 bases each). The germline CDR1 and CDR2 sequences are SGHKS and YYEKEE (reference sequence). V was shortened by 0 bases and J by 1 base, with 20 bases between the two germline ends. CDR3 length: 18 residues. CDR3 nucleotides: TGTGCCAGCAGCTTGGGAGGGTTGCAGGGCGGCACATCCTACGAGCAGTACTTC. Translating it yields CASSLGGLQGGTSYEQYF. Using reference TRBV5-5 and TRBJ2-7 for the parts outside the CDR3, the full variable domain is DAGVTQSPTHLIKTRGQQVTLRCSPISGHKSVSWYQQVLGQGPQFIFQYYEKEERGRGNFPDRFSARQFPNYSSELNVNALLLGDSALYLCASSLGGLQGGTSYEQYFGPGTRLTVT.

This clone was detected a few times. This chain uses TRBV21-1 with TRBJ2-7; the table's D call TRBD2 went unverified against the DNA. TRBV21-1 is a pseudogene. The CDR3 contains 15 residues. The CDR3 DNA reads as TGTGCCAGCAGCAAACCCCTCGGGGGAAGTAGCGAGCAGTACTTC. Its protein is CASSKPLGGSSEQYF.

V usage is TRBV12-3 or TRBV12-4 and J usage is TRBJ1-5; D is undetermined. V lost 2 bases, J lost 7 bases, and 9 bases lay in between. The CDR3 has 13 residues. DNA of the CDR3: TGTGCCAGCAGTTTATCAGCGGGGCAGCCCCAGCATTTT. This translates into CASSLSAGQPQHF.

The rearrangement joins TRBV28 to TRBJ2-7, with 7 bases fitting TRBD1. V trimming: 2 bases; J trimming: 4 bases; junction bases outside the gene matches: 5. Per the germline V gene, CDR1 is MDHEN and CDR2 is SYDVKM. This CDR3 spans 14 amino acids. This CDR3 reads CASSLRTGVYEQYF. CDR3 nucleotide sequence: TGTGCCAGCAGTTTAAGGACAGGAGTTTACGAGCAGTACTTC. Using reference TRBV28 and TRBJ2-7 for the parts outside the CDR3, the full variable domain is DVKVTQSSRYLVKRTGEKVFLECVQDMDHENMFWYRQDPGLGLRLIYFSYDVKMKEKGDIPEGYSVSREKKERFSLILESASTNQTSMYLCASSLRTGVYEQYFGPGTRLTVT.